Listed here are 8 T cell receptor beta chains from one sample, sequenced in a study of shared clonotypes between healthy human individuals (dated by TCRdb to the early 2020s). Library preparation employed the immunoSEQ multiplex PCR assay. In its TCRdb copy, this immuneACCESS table keeps in-frame sequences only and misses some clones. Where compared with another copy, unresolved V genes explain less than half of these, and the others have no known cause. For this sample the table gives roughly 1,600,000 clones, of which approximately 98.5% were detected only once. The top ten clones comprise roughly 0.36% of the sample. Material for sequencing was naive CD4+ T cells sorted from blood. What the cell subset or site label conveys for this sample: CD45RA+ positively selected. The receptor source for this set is a man between 25 and 39 years old in good health.

The chain uses TRBV6-1 and TRBJ2-2, with D perhaps TRBD1 (6 bases). Trimming left V 6 bases short and J 2 bases short, with 10 bases between. The CDR3 length is 14 residues. Germline V gene lookup returns CDR1 MNHNS and CDR2 SASEGT. CDR3 protein: CASRRDTNTGELFF. The CDR3 bases are TGTGCCAGCAGACGGGACACTAACACCGGGGAGCTGTTTTTT.

As concerns this clone: Other nucleotide sequences in the sample specify the same CDR3. This sequence joins TRBV5-1 and TRBJ2-7; D ambiguous. Germline V CDR1 and CDR2: SGHRS, YFSETQ. V was trimmed by 0 bases and J by 3 bases, leaving 7 bases between them. CDR3 length: 13 residues. CDR3 sequence: CASSLGGNYEQYF. CDR3 nucleotide sequence: TGCGCCAGCAGCTTGGGTGGAAACTACGAGCAGTACTTC.

Written as DNA, the CDR3 is TGTGCCAGCAGCTTGGCGGGAGATCGCTACGAGCAGTACTTC. Its translation is CASSLAGDRYEQYF. This chain uses TRBV5-4 with TRBJ2-7; a possible D gene is TRBD2 (6 bases). CDR1 is SGHNT and CDR2 is YYREEE in the germline V gene (reference sequence). Trimming pared 0 bases from V and 3 bases from J, leaving 10 bases between. The CDR3 length is 14 residues.

This clone was found once. The J gene is TRBJ1-1, the V gene TRBV4-1; D remains unclear. V was pared by 1 base and J by 0 bases, with 15 bases between. This CDR3 has 17 amino acids. CDR1 is MGHRA, CDR2 YSYEKL, per germline. The CDR3 sequence is CASSQGRHSSMNTEAFF. CDR3 bases: TGCGCCAGCAGCCAAGGAAGACACAGCTCCATGAACACTGAAGCTTTCTTT.

The rearrangement joins TRBV18 to TRBJ1-2, with a weak D call TRBD1 (6 bases). CDR3 length equals 19 residues. Between the trimmed V and J ends, which lost 3 bases and 0 bases, there was a span of 23 bases. The germline V gene has CDR1 KGHSH and CDR2 LQKENI. The CDR3 protein is CASSPNQGRIKDANYGYTF. As DNA, the CDR3 is TGTGCCAGCTCACCGAACCAGGGGAGAATTAAAGATGCTAACTATGGCTACACCTTC.

The chain joins TRBV6-5 to TRBJ2-5; D remains ambiguous. CDR1 is MNHEY, CDR2 SVGAGI, per germline. The V gene lost 2 bases and the J gene lost 1 base, with 2 bases spanning the gap. CDR3 length equals 12 residues. The chain's CDR3 is CASSYGQETQYF. The CDR3 nucleotides read TGTGCCAGCAGTTACGGCCAAGAGACCCAGTACTTC.

The chain joins TRBV5-6 to TRBJ2-7; D unresolved. The CDR3 totals 14 residues. Germline assignment: CDR1 SGHDT and CDR2 YYEEEE. V was cut by 2 bases and J by 0 bases, with 9 bases left in between. In nucleotides, the CDR3 is TGTGCCAGCAGCTTAGGGCAGAGCTCCTACGAGCAGTACTTC. Translating it yields CASSLGQSSYEQYF.

This chain joins TRBV2 and TRBJ2-5; D uncertain. This CDR3 has 14 amino acids. CDR1 and CDR2 (germline): SNHLY, FYNNEI. Between the trimmed V and J ends, which lost 3 bases and 5 bases, there was a span of 13 bases. In DNA form, the CDR3 reads TGTGCCAGCAGTGACCAAGCGCACGGGGAGACCCAGTACTTC. Protein product: CASSDQAHGETQYF.